These T cell receptor beta chains were read from a single sample in a study of control samples from healthy donors and cancer patients. Clones were sequenced by immunoSEQ multiplex PCR, and TCRdb holds only the in-frame ones, with some missing. The table shows approximately 12,000 clones, with less than 95% occurring only once. The sample comprised PBMCs. These receptors all come from a man between 65 and 85 years old with head and neck cancer. Each CDR3 is given without its conserved first and last residue.

V gene: TRBV27; J gene: TRBJ1-2; CDR3 protein: ASSFTGLGYYGYT
V gene: TRBV18; J gene: TRBJ1-2; CDR3 protein: ASSPRAGDGYT
V gene: TRBV5-6; J gene: TRBJ2-1; CDR3 protein: ASSFRGIGEQF
V gene: TRBV28; J gene: TRBJ1-2; CDR3 protein: ASSFAEYGYT
V gene: TRBV5-1; J gene: TRBJ1-1; CDR3 protein: ASSLVHRGSNTEAF
V gene: TRBV11-3; J gene: TRBJ2-5; CDR3 protein: ASSAGTAQETQY
V gene: TRBV6-1; J gene: TRBJ2-3; CDR3 protein: ASSALPHWGYTDTQY
V gene: TRBV3-1/TRBV3-2; J gene: TRBJ2-7; CDR3 protein: ASSPPGWYEQY
V gene: TRBV7-7; J gene: TRBJ2-7; CDR3 protein: ASSPGGAGASYEQY
V gene: TRBV28; J gene: TRBJ2-7; CDR3 protein: ASSGLASSYEQY
V gene: TRBV6-1; J gene: TRBJ2-5; CDR3 protein: ASSEAFGRGQETQY
V gene: TRBV6-5; J gene: TRBJ2-3; CDR3 protein: ASSYSYTDTQY
V gene: TRBV11-3; J gene: TRBJ2-1; CDR3 protein: ASSLRPGGSDEQF
V gene: TRBV5-1; J gene: TRBJ2-1; CDR3 protein: ASSRGTPHNEQF
V gene: TRBV9; J gene: TRBJ1-3; CDR3 protein: ASSPRGNTIY
V gene: TRBV7-2; J gene: TRBJ2-7; CDR3 protein: ASSPGQGFGEQY
V gene: TRBV9; J gene: TRBJ1-3; CDR3 protein: ASSALGNTIY
V gene: TRBV7-3; J gene: TRBJ2-1; CDR3 protein: ASSPGVGVYNEQF
V gene: TRBV2; J gene: TRBJ2-3; CDR3 protein: ASSEQGPLTDTQY
V gene: TRBV5-1; J gene: TRBJ2-7; CDR3 protein: ASSLETGSHEQY
V gene: TRBV28; J gene: TRBJ2-1; CDR3 protein: ASLGENAYNEQF
V gene: TRBV6-6; J gene: TRBJ2-2; CDR3 protein: ASSYSIGSDTGELF
V gene: TRBV28; J gene: TRBJ1-1; CDR3 protein: ASSPAGQMNTEAF
V gene: TRBV30; J gene: TRBJ1-5; CDR3 protein: AWRNQPQH
V gene: TRBV27; J gene: TRBJ1-5; CDR3 protein: ASSRGEGRQPQH
V gene: TRBV10-1; J gene: TRBJ2-3; CDR3 protein: ASSAAGGYTDTQY
V gene: TRBV21-1; J gene: TRBJ2-7; CDR3 protein: ASSKDEAPAIRPRTIERYEQY
V gene: TRBV3-1/TRBV3-2; J gene: TRBJ1-3; CDR3 protein: ASSPAGLLGNTIY
V gene: TRBV12-5; J gene: TRBJ2-5; CDR3 protein: ASAPRKGSLIEETQY
V gene: TRBV2; J gene: TRBJ2-2; CDR3 protein: ASTNTGELF
V gene: TRBV5-3; J gene: TRBJ2-7; CDR3 protein: ARSSRRNTYEQY
V gene: TRBV2; J gene: TRBJ2-5; CDR3 protein: ASNPKREGPETQY
V gene: TRBV5-4; J gene: TRBJ1-6; CDR3 protein: ASSRTGPINNSPLH
V gene: TRBV18; J gene: TRBJ1-2; CDR3 protein: ASSPLGSANYGYT
V gene: TRBV9; J gene: TRBJ2-7; CDR3 protein: ASPQGTYEQY
V gene: TRBV7-9; J gene: TRBJ2-7; CDR3 protein: ASSFSASYEQY
V gene: TRBV28; J gene: TRBJ1-1; CDR3 protein: ASSLAGVVQAF
V gene: TRBV29-1; J gene: TRBJ2-1; CDR3 protein: SVDKGREQF
V gene: TRBV19; J gene: TRBJ2-1; CDR3 protein: ASHDGGLADNEQF
V gene: TRBV12-3/TRBV12-4; J gene: TRBJ2-3; CDR3 protein: ASSLDYSDTQY
V gene: TRBV11-2; J gene: TRBJ2-1; CDR3 protein: ASSVAFNEQF
V gene: TRBV2; J gene: TRBJ2-3; CDR3 protein: ASKAGRLDRVTDTQY
V gene: TRBV9; J gene: TRBJ1-6; CDR3 protein: ASSVPGSTPGSPLH
V gene: TRBV7-2; J gene: TRBJ2-3; CDR3 protein: ASSQGLAADTQY
V gene: TRBV14; J gene: TRBJ1-1; CDR3 protein: ASSQGAGWTAF